A single sample gave rise to the 12 T cell receptor beta chains below, sequenced in a study of OX40 agonist ivuxolimab in advanced cancers. Profiled with immunoSEQ multiplex PCR; TCRdb holds only in-frame clones, not every one. The sample includes about 50,000 clones, 84% seen only once; the top ten take about 0.69%. Sequenced here: CD4+ or CD8+ T cells sorted from blood, sampled in a trial of the OX40 agonist ivuxolimab. Receptor source: an adult with an advanced solid tumor such as melanoma, head and neck, liver or kidney cancer.

The chain employs TRBV11-2 and TRBJ2-3, with D possibly TRBD2 on 6 matching bases. This CDR3 contains 13 residues. Germline CDR1 and CDR2: SGHAT and FQNNGV. Trimming left V 6 bases short and J 11 bases short, with 18 bases between. CDR3 loop: CASRLIGTSGQYF. The CDR3, as DNA: TGTGCCAGCAGGTTAATCGGGACTTCTGGGCAGTATTTT. Full variable domain (outside the CDR3, taken from reference TRBV11-2 and TRBJ2-3): EAGVAQSPRYKIIEKRQSVAFWCNPISGHATLYWYQQILGQGPKLLIQFQNNGVVDDSQLPKDRFSAERLKGVDSTLKIQPAKLEDSAVYLCASRLIGTSGQYFGPGTRLTVL.

The chain joins TRBV5-6 to TRBJ2-1; weak D call: TRBD2 (6 bases). With 4 bases removed from V and 12 bases from J, the gap between germline ends came to 17 bases. Germline assignment: CDR1 SGHDT and CDR2 YYEEEE. This CDR3 has 13 amino acids. CDR3 residues: CASSEGPVGGQFF. For the CDR3, the DNA is TGTGCCAGCAGCGAGGGGCCCGTGGGGGGGCAGTTCTTC.

V and J are TRBV5-1 and TRBJ2-7; 10 bases are a match to TRBD1. J gave up 5 bases and V 4 bases, and 6 bases lay outside the gene matches. This CDR3 has 14 residues. From germline, CDR1 is SGHRS and CDR2 YFSETQ. DNA for the CDR3: TGCGCCAGCAGCCGGGACAGGGGAAACGACGAGCAGTACTTC. It yields the protein CASSRDRGNDEQYF.

J is TRBJ2-2 and V is TRBV5-1; 9 bases map to TRBD2. The CDR3 extends over 15 amino acids. Germline V CDR1 and CDR2: SGHRS, YFSETQ. The junction had 1 base not matched to a gene; V was cut back by 4 bases and J by 0 bases. This chain's CDR3 is CASSPSGANTGELFF. DNA of the CDR3: TGCGCCAGCAGCCCTAGCGGGGCGAACACCGGGGAGCTGTTTTTT.

For this clone: Other nucleotide sequences from this sample produce the same CDR3. The chain joins TRBV18 to TRBJ2-7; D remains ambiguous. The CDR3 has 14 amino acids. Germline CDR1 KGHSH, CDR2 LQKENI. V gave up 4 bases and J gave up 0 bases, with 10 bases separating them. The CDR3 sequence is CASSLDVSSYEQYF. CDR3 coding DNA: TGTGCCAGCTCACTCGACGTGTCCTCCTACGAGCAGTACTTC.

This chain uses TRBV7-9 with TRBJ1-1, with TRBD1 matching 8 bases. Germline V CDR1 and CDR2: SEHNR, FQNEAQ (reference sequence). The CDR3 totals 15 residues. With V trimmed by 4 bases and J by 2 bases, 6 bases remained unmatched. The CDR3, as DNA: TGTGCCAGCAGCTCTACCGACAGGGGAAACACTGAAGCTTTCTTT. This codes for CASSSTDRGNTEAFF.

This clone occurred once. The gene calls are TRBV7-9 and TRBJ1-6; TRBD1 aligns across 7 bases. V shed 5 bases, J shed 8 bases, and the junction held 6 bases outside the gene matches. The CDR3 sequence is 14 residues long. Germline V gives CDR1 SEHNR, CDR2 FQNEAQ (reference sequence). CDR3 coding DNA: TGTGCCAGCAGCCTGACAGGGACCTATTCACCCCTCCACTTT. Its protein product is CASSLTGTYSPLHF.

In its sample, this clone was seen once. The chain recombines TRBV29-1 with TRBJ2-7, with 10 bases identical to TRBD2. The V gene end was trimmed by 1 base and the J gene end by 4 bases; junction bases not matched to a gene: 10. Germline CDR1 SQVTM, CDR2 ANQGSEA. CDR3 length: 16 residues. CDR3 bases: TGCAGCGTTGAAGCCCTAATCCCTAGCGGGAGATACGAGCAGTACTTC. Translating gives CSVEALIPSGRYEQYF.

The V gene is TRBV4-1, the J gene TRBJ1-1; 9 nucleotides match TRBD1. The CDR3 spans 15 residues. Germline V gives CDR1 MGHRA, CDR2 YSYEKL. J gave up 7 bases and V 2 bases, and 8 bases lay outside the gene matches. The CDR3 protein is CASSQPRTGANEAFF. In DNA, the CDR3 is TGCGCCAGCAGCCAACCCAGGACAGGGGCGAATGAAGCTTTCTTT.

The chain uses TRBV7-9 and TRBJ2-1, with TRBD1 matching over 10 bases. This CDR3 comprises 15 residues. CDR1 is SEHNR and CDR2 is FQNEAQ in the germline V gene (reference sequence). The V and J ends lost 6 bases and 3 bases, in that order; junction bases with no gene match: 5. This CDR3 is CASSRDRGNYNEQFF. DNA of the CDR3: TGTGCCAGCAGTCGGGACAGGGGTAACTACAATGAGCAGTTCTTC. Filled out from reference TRBV7-9 and TRBJ2-1, the complete variable domain reads DTGVSQNPRHKITKRGQNVTFRCDPISEHNRLYWYRQTLGQGPEFLTYFQNEAQLEKSRLLSDRFSAERPKGSFSTLEIQRTEQGDSAMYLCASSRDRGNYNEQFFGPGTRLTVL.

The rearrangement uses TRBV6-6 and TRBJ2-3, with D possibly TRBD2 on 6 matching bases. CDR3 length: 15 residues. V was clipped by 2 bases and J by 8 bases, with 17 bases between them. The germline CDR1 and CDR2 sequences are MNHNY and SVGAGI (reference sequence). CDR3 loop: CASSYVSSATVTQYF. The CDR3 DNA is TGTGCCAGCAGTTACGTGTCTAGCGCCACGGTTACGCAGTATTTT.

V usage is TRBV6-1 and J usage is TRBJ1-1; D remains unclear. Trimming left V 9 bases short and J 11 bases short, with 16 bases between. This CDR3 comprises 11 residues. Germline CDR1 MNHNS, CDR2 SASEGT. The DNA of the CDR3 is TGTGCCAGTAGTAACCGCCTGGGGGCTTTCTTT. Translated: CASSNRLGAFF.